The T cell receptor beta chain under discussion was sequenced for a study of human T cells and chemical hapten exposure. Time point described: pre-sensitization, week 0. Treatment noted: therapeutic diphenylcyclopropenone sensitization with weekly scalp DPC. The CDR3 totals 13 residues. TCRdb ran MiXCR on the RACE reads and lists one entry per CDR3 protein. The sample includes about 120,000 distinct CDR3 sequences, roughly 14% seen only once; the top ten take about 3%. The input for sequencing was whole blood, taken in connection with sensitization to the hapten diphenylcyclopropenone (DPC). The chain joins TRBV21-1 to TRBJ2-6; the DNA was not compared with TRBD2, the D call given in the table. TRBV21-1 is a pseudogene. The clonotype was recovered from a woman aged 18-29 years with alopecia areata. Some clones in this sample may be carry-over from other donors' samples. CDR3 region: CAGEVSGANVLTF. DNA for the CDR3: TGTGCCGGGGAGGTCTCTGGGGCCAACGTCCTGACTTTC.